Shown below are 14 T cell receptor beta chains from a single sample sequenced in a study of T cell repertoires in cytomegalovirus infection. TCRdb reanalysed the reads using MiXCR and keeps one entry per CDR3 protein. Of 150,000 or so distinct CDR3 sequences in the sample, less than 25% were seen once. Their antigen targets remain unknown. This specimen consisted of CD8+ T cells from cultured PBMCs, obtained from culture after CMV antigen stimulation. Every receptor here comes from a human donor in good health (CMV status not recorded). Some clones in this sample may be carry-over from other donors' samples.

V gene TRBV5-1 combines with J gene TRBJ2-7; 7 bases agree with TRBD2. Germline trimming cut 5 bases from V and 1 base from J; bases unmatched to any gene: 9. Looked up from germline, CDR1 is SGHRS and CDR2 is YFSETQ. The CDR3 sequence is 15 residues long. The CDR3 reads CASRATAGVSYEQYF. The CDR3 region has the DNA TGCGCCAGCAGGGCTACCGCGGGGGTTTCCTACGAGCAGTACTTC.

This chain uses TRBV6-1 with TRBJ2-1; TRBD1 matches at 9 bases. In germline, CDR1 is MNHNS, CDR2 SASEGT. This CDR3 spans 16 amino acids. V lost 6 bases, J lost 3 bases, and 9 bases stayed unmatched. The CDR3 region has the DNA TGTGCCAGCAGCTTCTGGACAGGGGAAGACTACAATGAGCAGTTCTTC. This sequence encodes CASSFWTGEDYNEQFF.

There are a few counts of this clonotype. The gene calls are TRBV7-9 and TRBJ2-3, with 8 bases that match TRBD1. V shed 2 bases, J shed 4 bases, and the junction held 8 bases outside the gene matches. Germline loops: CDR1 SEHNR, CDR2 FQNEAQ (reference sequence). The length of the CDR3 is 16 residues. The CDR3 nucleotides are TGTGCCAGCAGCTTAAATAGGGACAGGATATCAGATACGCAGTATTTT. Protein product: CASSLNRDRISDTQYF.

CDR3 nucleotide sequence: TGCAGCGTTGAATGGGGCACGTCGGGGGCGGCACTACTTCCCGTCAATGAGCAGTTCTTC. Encoded protein: CSVEWGTSGAALLPVNEQFF. The chain combines TRBV29-1 with TRBJ2-1; D might be TRBD1 or TRBD2, each matching 6 bases. Trimming removed 2 bases from V and 6 bases from J, with 32 bases in between. The CDR3 contains 20 residues. Germline values: CDR1 SQVTM, CDR2 ANQGSEA.

This clonotype was seen only a few times. This sequence joins TRBV7-9 and TRBJ2-7; TRBD1 matches at 9 bases. CDR3 length equals 15 residues. Trimming took 4 bases from V and 0 from J; bases not matched to a gene: 4. Germline assignment: CDR1 SEHNR and CDR2 FQNEAQ (reference sequence). DNA of the CDR3: TGTGCCAGCAGCTCGGGACAGGGCCCCTCCTACGAGCAGTACTTC. This translates into CASSSGQGPSYEQYF.

This rearrangement joins TRBV7-2 to TRBJ1-5; 8 positions agree with TRBD1. The germline gives CDR1 SGHTA, CDR2 FQGNSA. The CDR3 sequence is 17 residues long. J lost 5 bases, V lost 6 bases, and 15 bases had no gene match. CDR3 region: CASSGAPGQGSYQPQHF. The CDR3 nucleotides are TGTGCCAGCAGTGGTGCCCCCGGACAGGGTTCCTATCAGCCCCAGCATTTT.

The gene calls are TRBV7-2 and TRBJ1-1; 8 bases match TRBD1. J lost 2 bases, V lost 2 bases, and 16 bases had no gene match. CDR1 and CDR2 (germline): SGHTA, FQGNSA. This CDR3 region has 19 residues. The CDR3 protein is CASSLSFSGQVAPNTEAFF. As DNA, the CDR3 is TGTGCCAGCAGCTTATCTTTCTCGGGACAGGTAGCCCCAAACACTGAAGCTTTCTTT.

V and J are TRBV7-8 and TRBJ1-1, with 8 positions matching TRBD1. Trimming at V came to 5 bases and at J to 6 bases, leaving 11 bases not matched to a gene. This CDR3 region has 15 residues. Germline-derived CDR1 and CDR2 are SGHVS and FQNEAQ. DNA of the CDR3: TGTGCCAGCAGCGGATCCTCGAGACAGGGGCCTGAAGCTTTCTTT. The encoded protein is CASSGSSRQGPEAFF.

This chain joins TRBV12-3 or TRBV12-4 and TRBJ1-1, with D maybe TRBD1 (6 bases). CDR3 length equals 15 residues. V was shortened by 3 bases and J by 0 bases, with 11 bases between the two germline ends. CDR3 region: CASSFGPGVNTEAFF. In DNA, the CDR3 is TGTGCCAGCAGTTTTGGTCCAGGGGTGAACACTGAAGCTTTCTTT.

The chain combines TRBV27 with TRBJ1-1, with D hard to call. CDR1 and CDR2 from the germline V gene are MNHEY and SMNVEV (reference sequence). The CDR3 has 15 amino acids. Trimming pared 6 bases from V and 6 bases from J, leaving 20 bases between. The CDR3, as DNA: TGTGCCAGCAGCCCCCGCGGGGTGGTGGTTCCTGAAGCTTTCTTT. Translation gives CASSPRGVVVPEAFF.

This clonotype was seen only once. The chain recombines TRBV25-1 with TRBJ2-1; TRBD1 matches at 8 bases. Germline assignment: CDR1 MGHDK and CDR2 SYGVNS. V shed 2 bases, J shed 5 bases, and the junction held 5 bases outside the gene matches. The CDR3 loop spans 15 amino acids. CDR3 region: CASSEPGGLDNEQFF. The CDR3 region has the DNA TGTGCCAGCAGTGAACCAGGGGGCCTCGACAATGAGCAGTTCTTC.

This clonotype was counted a few times. V and J are TRBV4-1 and TRBJ1-5; the match to TRBD1 covers 7 bases. V dropped 0 bases and J dropped 3; count of bases not matched to a gene: 2. The CDR3 extends over 15 amino acids. Germline-derived CDR1 and CDR2 are MGHRA and YSYEKL. This CDR3 reads CASSQEGQSNQPQHF. In nucleotides, the CDR3 is TGCGCCAGCAGCCAAGAGGGACAGTCCAATCAGCCCCAGCATTTT.

V and J are TRBV4-3 and TRBJ1-1; the match to TRBD1 covers 8 bases. CDR1 is LGHNA, CDR2 YSLEER, per germline. V was pared by 4 bases and J by 5 bases, with 15 bases of the junction left unmatched. The CDR3 sequence is 17 residues long. The CDR3 reads CASSPHQTRGPGTEAFF. DNA for the CDR3: TGCGCCAGCAGCCCGCACCAAACCAGGGGGCCGGGGACTGAAGCTTTCTTT.

J is TRBJ2-1 and V is TRBV5-6; 8 nucleotides align to TRBD2. CDR3 length: 14 residues. The J segment lost 2 bases and the V segment lost 3 bases, leaving 1 base of the junction unmatched. The germline gives CDR1 SGHDT, CDR2 YYEEEE. DNA for the CDR3: TGTGCCAGCAGCTGGCGGGGGGCCTACAATGAGCAGTTCTTC. Protein sequence: CASSWRGAYNEQFF.